The present T cell receptor (beta chain) was sequenced within a study of cytomegalovirus exposure and HLA in healthy donors. The study's findings and limits: In an earlier analysis, in around 590 donors, most V segments appeared productive either ~90% or ~30% of the time.

On this clone itself: The target antigen is unknown.

In the PCR, 60 Vbeta and 13 Jbeta primers were used. TCRdb's table, derived via immunoSEQ multiplex PCR, lists solely in-frame clones and lacks some. Of approximately 150,000 clones in the sample, around 77% are singletons; the top ten hold roughly 3.7%. CDR1 LGHNA and CDR2 YSLEER come from the germline V gene. This CDR3 is 14 amino acids long. V shed 5 bases and J shed 2 bases, with 13 bases lying between them. Specimen: PBMCs. The clonotype comes from a man aged 25 to 40 in good health and CMV-seropositive. V is TRBV4-3 and J is TRBJ2-7; D is possibly TRBD1 or TRBD2 (5 bases each). CDR3 amino acids: CASSEGTGTYEQYF. The CDR3 nucleotides are TGCGCCAGCAGCGAAGGGACCGGGACCTACGAGCAGTACTTC.